The T cell receptor (beta chain) under discussion was sequenced for a study of cytomegalovirus exposure and HLA in healthy donors. V shed 7 bases and J 5 bases; nucleotides not matched to a gene: 4. Germline-derived CDR1 and CDR2 are SNHLY and FYNNEI. The CDR3 runs 14 residues. PCR used 60 Vbeta primers and 13 Jbeta primers. Some clones are missing from TCRdb's copy, which holds only in-frame ones; the method was immunoSEQ multiplex PCR. The table has about 85,000 clones, about 80% seen once; the top ten hold over 20%. What was sequenced was PBMCs. The V gene is TRBV2, the J gene TRBJ2-2; 10 positions agree with TRBD2. The clonotype originates from a woman aged 45 to 65 in good health and CMV-seropositive. The CDR3 sequence is CASTERGGTGELFF. DNA of the CDR3: TGTGCCAGCACCGAGCGGGGGGGGACCGGGGAGCTGTTTTTT.